The 6 T cell receptor beta chains listed next were all sequenced from one sample in a study of blood T cell repertoires in COVID-19 (TCRdb year 2020). Library preparation employed the immunoSEQ multiplex PCR assay. In its TCRdb copy, this immuneACCESS table keeps in-frame sequences only and misses some clones. Where compared with another copy, unresolved V genes explain less than half of these, and the others have no known cause. In this sample the table shows 300,000 to 350,000 clones, 88% of which occur a single time. Around 6.6% of the sample is in the top ten clones. The sequencing sample was made of peripheral blood. The receptors originated from a woman aged 70-85 years with COVID-19, enrolled during active disease.

The chain combines TRBV30 with TRBJ1-5; no clear D gene. Germline assignment: CDR1 GTSNPN and CDR2 SVGIG (reference sequence). With 5 bases removed from V and 6 bases from J, the gap between germline ends came to 20 bases. The CDR3 is made up of 15 amino acids. The CDR3 DNA follows: TGTGCCTGGGCCAGGAGGGTGGGCCCATCTCAGCCCCAGCATTTT. This codes for CAWARRVGPSQPQHF. Drawing the rest from reference TRBV30 and TRBJ1-5, the complete variable domain is SQTIHQWPATLVQPVGSPLSLECTVEGTSNPNLYWYRQAAGRGLQLLFYSVGIGQISSEVPQNLSASRPQDRQFILSSKKLLLSDSGFYLCAWARRVGPSQPQHFGDGTRLSIL.

This chain joins TRBV10-3 and TRBJ2-1; unclear D gene. V was clipped by 11 bases and J by 0 bases, with 14 bases between them. In germline, CDR1 is ENHRY, CDR2 SYGVKD. This CDR3 has 14 amino acids. This CDR3 is CAAAQSSSYNEQFF. CDR3 nucleotides: TGTGCCGCCGCCCAATCGAGCTCCTACAATGAGCAGTTCTTC.

The CDR3, as DNA: TGTGCCAGCTCACCAATAGAGGGCACTGAAGCTTTCTTT. It encodes CASSPIEGTEAFF. The rearrangement uses TRBV18 and TRBJ1-1; D remains unclear. Looked up from germline, CDR1 is KGHSH and CDR2 is LQKENI. The CDR3 has 13 amino acids. The germline V and J ends were trimmed by 2 bases and 4 bases, with 8 bases remaining between them.

As to this clone: Other DNA sequences from this sample encode an identical CDR3 as well. CDR3 in amino acids: CASSLLRDSPLHF. DNA of the CDR3: TGTGCCAGCAGCTTACTCAGGGATTCACCCCTCCACTTT. The gene calls are TRBV5-6 and TRBJ1-6; possibly TRBD1 for D (5 bases). CDR1 SGHDT and CDR2 YYEEEE come from the germline V gene. Trimming pared 2 bases from V and 8 bases from J, leaving 8 bases between. CDR3 length equals 13 residues.

This sequence joins TRBV3-1 (or the pseudogene TRBV3-2) and TRBJ2-7, with D perhaps matching TRBD2 (5 bases). Germline V CDR1 and CDR2: LGHDT, YNNKEL (reference sequence). With 0 bases removed from V and 3 bases from J, the gap between germline ends came to 12 bases. The CDR3 runs 15 residues. The CDR3 DNA sequence: TGTGCCAGCAGCCAAGATTTCGAGGGTCTCTACGAGCAGTACTTC. Amino acid sequence: CASSQDFEGLYEQYF.

The chain links TRBV7-2 to TRBJ1-2; D is uncertain. Trimming shortened V by 1 base and J by 4 bases, and 10 bases separated the two germline ends. CDR1 SGHTA and CDR2 FQGNSA come from the germline V gene. CDR3 length: 14 amino acids. CDR3 nucleotide sequence: TGTGCCAGCAGCTTAGGGTACATCAGCTATGGCTACACCTTC. Amino acids: CASSLGYISYGYTF.